This note documents a single T cell receptor (beta chain) sequence. Original analysis: Amplification from reference gene primers served as the basis for estimated nucleated cell counts. Here immunoSEQ multiplex PCR was the method, and the copy in TCRdb shows in-frame clones only, minus some. V and J calls and clone size follow that table, whereas D and trimming were derived from the DNA. The sample yields 160,000 or so clones, less than 85% seen once. The sample originates from a study of blood T cell repertoires in COVID-19. Enrolled during active infection, Seattle patients were then followed longitudinally. Per germline, CDR1 LGHDT and CDR2 YNNKEL (reference sequence). Losses at the gene ends were 0 bases for V and 5 bases for J; bases not matched to a gene: 0. The CDR3 length is 13 residues.

The sample comprised peripheral blood. The chain carries TRBV3-1 (or the pseudogene TRBV3-2) and TRBJ2-5; 7 nucleotides match TRBD1. The source of this sequence is a woman aged 55-69 years with COVID-19, enrolled during active disease. The CDR3 protein is CASSQDRGETQYF. The CDR3 DNA reads as TGTGCCAGCAGCCAAGACAGGGGGGAGACCCAGTACTTC.